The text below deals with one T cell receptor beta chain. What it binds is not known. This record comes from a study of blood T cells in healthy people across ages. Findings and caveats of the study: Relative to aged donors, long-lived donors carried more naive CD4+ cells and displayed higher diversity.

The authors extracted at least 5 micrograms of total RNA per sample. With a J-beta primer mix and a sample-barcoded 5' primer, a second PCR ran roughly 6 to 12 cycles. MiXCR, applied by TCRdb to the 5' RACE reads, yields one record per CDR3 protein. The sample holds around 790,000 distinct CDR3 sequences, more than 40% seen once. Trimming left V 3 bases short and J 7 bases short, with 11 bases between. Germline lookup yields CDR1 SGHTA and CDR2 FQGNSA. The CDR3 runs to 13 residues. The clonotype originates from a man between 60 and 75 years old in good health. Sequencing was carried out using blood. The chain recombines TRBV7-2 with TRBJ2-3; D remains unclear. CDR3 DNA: TGTGCCAGCAGCTTGCTACCAGATAATACGCAGTATTTT. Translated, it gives CASSLLPDNTQYF.